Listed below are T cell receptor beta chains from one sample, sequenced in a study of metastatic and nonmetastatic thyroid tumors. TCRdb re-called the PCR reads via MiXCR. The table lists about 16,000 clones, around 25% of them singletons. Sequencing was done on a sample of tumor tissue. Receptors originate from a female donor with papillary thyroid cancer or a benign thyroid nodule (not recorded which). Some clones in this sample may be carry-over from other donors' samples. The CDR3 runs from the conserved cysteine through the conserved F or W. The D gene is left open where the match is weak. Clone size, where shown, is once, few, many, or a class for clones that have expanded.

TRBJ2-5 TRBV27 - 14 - TGTGCCAGCAGTTCAGCCGGGCAAACGGGGACCCAGTACTTC CASSSAGQTGTQYF
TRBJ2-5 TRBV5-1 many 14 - TGCGCCAGCAGCTTGGTTGGGGTTTTAGAGACCCAGTACTTC CASSLVGVLETQYF
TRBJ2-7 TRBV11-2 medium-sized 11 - TGTGCCAGCAGCTTAGAACTGGAGCAGTACTTC CASSLELEQYF
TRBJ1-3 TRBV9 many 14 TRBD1 TGTGCCAGCAGCGTCACAGGGGCTGGAAACACCATATATTTT CASSVTGAGNTIYF
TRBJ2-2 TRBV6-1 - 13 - TGTGCCAGCAGCGAGATAAACACCGGGGAGCTGTTTTTT CASSEINTGELFF
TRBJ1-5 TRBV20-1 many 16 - TGCAGTGCTAGAGGACCCGCGGGGCAGGTAGGGCAGCCCCAGCATTTT CSARGPAGQVGQPQHF
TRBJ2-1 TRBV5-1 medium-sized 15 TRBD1 TGCGCCAGCAGTCCGGCAGGGGGCAGATACAATGAGCAGTTCTTC CASSPAGGRYNEQFF
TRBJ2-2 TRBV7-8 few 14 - TGTGCCAGCAGCACCGGGAAACTAACCGGGGAGCTGTTTTTT CASSTGKLTGELFF
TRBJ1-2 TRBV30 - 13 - TGTGCCTGGAGTGGACAGGCCCACGGTGGCTACACCTTC CAWSGQAHGGYTF
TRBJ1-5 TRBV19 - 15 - TGTGCCAGTAGTTTGAGCATGGGAGGCAATCATCCCCAGCATTTT CASSLSMGGNHPQHF
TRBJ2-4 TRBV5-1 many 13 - TGCGCCAGCAGCCCATCTAAAGGAAACATTCAGTACTTC CASSPSKGNIQYF
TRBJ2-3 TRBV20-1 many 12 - TGCAGTGCTAATACGGGGACAGATACGCAGTATTTT CSANTGTDTQYF
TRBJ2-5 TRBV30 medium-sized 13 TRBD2 TGTGCCTTCGCCGGACTAGCGGGAGAGACCCAGTACTTC CAFAGLAGETQYF
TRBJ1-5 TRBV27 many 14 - TGTGCCAGCAGTTCCCGACACAGCAATCAGCCCCAGCATTTT CASSSRHSNQPQHF
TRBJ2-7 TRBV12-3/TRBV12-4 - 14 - TGTGCCAGCAGTAGACATGGCGTAGCGTACGAGCAGTACTTC CASSRHGVAYEQYF
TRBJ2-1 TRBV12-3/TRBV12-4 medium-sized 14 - TGTGCCAGCAGTTTCGGCCAGTCCTACAATGAGCAGTTCTTC CASSFGQSYNEQFF
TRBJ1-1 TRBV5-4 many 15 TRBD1 TGTGCCAGCAGCTTGGGGGGACAGGCAAACACTGAAGCTTTCTTT CASSLGGQANTEAFF
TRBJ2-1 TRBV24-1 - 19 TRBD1 TGTGCCACCAGTGCCGGGACAGAGGCACCCGGTTTTCTTTACAATGAGCAGTTCTTC CATSAGTEAPGFLYNEQFF
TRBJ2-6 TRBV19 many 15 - TGTGCCAGTAGTATAATGGACTTTGGTTCCAACGTCCTGACTTTC CASSIMDFGSNVLTF
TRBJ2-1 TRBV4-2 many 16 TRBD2 TGTGCCAGCAGCCAAGAAGAGACTAGCCCTTACAATGAGCAGTTCTTC CASSQEETSPYNEQFF
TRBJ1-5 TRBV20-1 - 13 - TGCAGTGCTAGAGCCCCATCATTAGCTCCCCAGCATTTT CSARAPSLAPQHF
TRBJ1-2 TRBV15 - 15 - TGTGCCACCAGCAGAAGGACAGCGGGAGAAGCTGGCTACACCTTC CATSRRTAGEAGYTF
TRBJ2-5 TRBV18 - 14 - TGTGCCAGCTCGGACACCAGGGGCCAAGAGACCCAGTACTTC CASSDTRGQETQYF
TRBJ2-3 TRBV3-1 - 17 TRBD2 TGTGCCAGCAGCCAAGAAGCGGGAGTTTTAGGCACAGATACGCAGTATTTT CASSQEAGVLGTDTQYF
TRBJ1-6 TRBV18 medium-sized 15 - TGTGCCAGCTCTGACTGGCCGTCCTATAATTCACCCCTCCACTTT CASSDWPSYNSPLHF
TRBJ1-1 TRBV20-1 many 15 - TGCAGTGCTAGAGATGCGGACAGAGGAGACACTGAAGCTTTCTTT CSARDADRGDTEAFF
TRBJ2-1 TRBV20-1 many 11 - TGCAGTGCTAGGGCGGACAATGAGCAGTTCTTC CSARADNEQFF
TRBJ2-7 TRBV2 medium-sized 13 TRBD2 TGTGCCAGCAGGCCGGGGGGGGGGTACGAGCAGTACTTC CASRPGGGYEQYF
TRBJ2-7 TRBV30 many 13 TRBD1 TGTGCCTACCCGACAGGGGTGATTGGCGAGCAGTACTTC CAYPTGVIGEQYF
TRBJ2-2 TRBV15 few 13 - TGTGCCACCTCTTGGTCATTCTCCGGGGAGCTTTTTTTT CATSWSFSGELFF
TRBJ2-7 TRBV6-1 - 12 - TGTGCCAGCAGTCTGTCGGGTTACGAGCAGTACTTC CASSLSGYEQYF
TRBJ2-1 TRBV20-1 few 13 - TGCAGTGCTAGAATTCTAGCGAACAATGAGCAGTTCTTC CSARILANNEQFF
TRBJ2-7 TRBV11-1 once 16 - TGTGCCAGCAGCTTAGCTCTTCAGGGACAATTCTACGAGCAGTACTTC CASSLALQGQFYEQYF
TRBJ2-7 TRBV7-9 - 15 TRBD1 TGTGCCAGCAGCTTAGTTGGGACAGGCCGGGGAGAGCAGTACTTC CASSLVGTGRGEQYF
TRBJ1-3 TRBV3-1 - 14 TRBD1 TGTGCCAGCAGCCAAGGGACAGGGGGAAACACCATATATTTT CASSQGTGGNTIYF
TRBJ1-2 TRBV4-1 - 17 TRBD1 TGCGCCAGCAGCCAAGATCACCAGGGGGCCACGGACTATGGCTACACCTTC CASSQDHQGATDYGYTF
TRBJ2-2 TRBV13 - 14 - TGTGCCAGCAGCTTATGGTCCGAAACCGGGGAGCTGTTTTTT CASSLWSETGELFF
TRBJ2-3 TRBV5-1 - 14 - TGCGCCAGCAGCTTAGAACTAGGATCAGGAACGCAGTATTTT CASSLELGSGTQYF
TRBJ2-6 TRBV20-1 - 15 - TGCAGTGCTAGTTTCAGTCCATCTGGGGCCAACGTCCTGACTTTC CSASFSPSGANVLTF
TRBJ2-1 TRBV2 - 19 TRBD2 TGTGCCAGTAGTGTTTGTACTAGCGCCTTAAGGGGAACCTACAATGAGCAGTTCTTC CASSVCTSALRGTYNEQFF
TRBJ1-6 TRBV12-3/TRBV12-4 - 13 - TGTGCCAGCAGTTTAGAAAGGGATTCACCCCTCCACTTT CASSLERDSPLHF
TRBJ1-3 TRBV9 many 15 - TGTGCCAGCAGCGTAGCCCCAGGGAGGGGAAACACCATATATTTT CASSVAPGRGNTIYF
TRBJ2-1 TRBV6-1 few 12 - TGTGCCAGCAGTGTAGGACTCCTTGAGCAGTTCTTC CASSVGLLEQFF
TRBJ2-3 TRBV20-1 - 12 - TGCAGTGCTAGGGGGACTTTAGATACGCAGTATTTT CSARGTLDTQYF
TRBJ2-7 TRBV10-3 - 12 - TGTGCCATGGGTGAGGCAGTCTACGAGCAGTACTTC CAMGEAVYEQYF
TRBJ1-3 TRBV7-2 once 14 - TGTGCCAGCAGCTTAGATCAGGGAGGTGACACCATATATTTT CASSLDQGGDTIYF
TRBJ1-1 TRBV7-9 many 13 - TGTGCCAGCAGCTTAGCCAGGAACACTGAAGCTTTCTTT CASSLARNTEAFF
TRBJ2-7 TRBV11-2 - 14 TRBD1 TGTGCCAGCAGCTTGTCAGGGGGCGCGGGCGAGCAGTACTTC CASSLSGGAGEQYF
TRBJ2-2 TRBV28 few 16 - TGTGCCAGCAGTTTAAAAGGTACATTTAACACCGGGGAGCTGTTTTTT CASSLKGTFNTGELFF
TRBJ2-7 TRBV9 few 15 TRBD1 TGTGCCAGCAGCGGAAACACAGGGGGCTCCTACGAGCAGTACTTC CASSGNTGGSYEQYF
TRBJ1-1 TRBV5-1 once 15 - TGCGCCAGCAGCTCAGACATGGGAGCTTTGACTGAAGCTTTCTTT CASSSDMGALTEAFF
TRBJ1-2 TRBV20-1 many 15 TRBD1 TGCAGTGCTAGAGATATGAGGGGGCTTAGCTATGGCTACACCTTC CSARDMRGLSYGYTF
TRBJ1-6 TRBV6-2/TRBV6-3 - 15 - TGTGCCAGCAGTTACTCGTTCCAGGGAGCTTCACCCCTCCACTTT CASSYSFQGASPLHF
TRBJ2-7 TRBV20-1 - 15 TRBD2 TGCAGTGCTAGAGGGGCAGCGGGGGGCCTTTACGAGCAGTACTTC CSARGAAGGLYEQYF
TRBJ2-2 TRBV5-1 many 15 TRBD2 TGCGCCAGCAGCTTGGTTAGCGGGGCTACCGGGGAGCTGTTTTTT CASSLVSGATGELFF
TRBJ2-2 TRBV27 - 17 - TGTGCCAGCAGTTTACGACCGGCGGGGTTGGTCTTCGGGGAGCTGTTTTTT CASSLRPAGLVFGELFF
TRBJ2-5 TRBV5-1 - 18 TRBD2 TGCGCCAGCAGCTCACCCCCCGGGACTAGCGGGAGAGGTGAGACCCAGTACTTC CASSSPPGTSGRGETQYF
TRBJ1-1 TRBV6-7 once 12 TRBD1 TGTGCCAGCAGGCGGGACAGGGTGGAGGCTTTCTTT CASRRDRVEAFF